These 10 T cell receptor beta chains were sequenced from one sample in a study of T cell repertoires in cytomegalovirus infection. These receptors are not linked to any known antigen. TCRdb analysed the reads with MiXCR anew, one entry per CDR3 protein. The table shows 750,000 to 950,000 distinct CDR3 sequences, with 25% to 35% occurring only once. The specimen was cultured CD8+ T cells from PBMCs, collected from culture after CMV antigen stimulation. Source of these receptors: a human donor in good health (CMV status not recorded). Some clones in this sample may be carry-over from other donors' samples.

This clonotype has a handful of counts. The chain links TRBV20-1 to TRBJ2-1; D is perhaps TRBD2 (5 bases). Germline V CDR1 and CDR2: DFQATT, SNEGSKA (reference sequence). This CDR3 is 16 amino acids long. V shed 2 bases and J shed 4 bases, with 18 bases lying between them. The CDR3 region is CSARHNSVGEYNEQFF. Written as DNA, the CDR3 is TGCAGTGCTAGACATAACTCAGTCGGGGAGTACAATGAGCAGTTCTTC.

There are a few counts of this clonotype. CDR3 amino acids: CSASTFYNEQFF. CDR3 coding DNA: TGCAGTGCTAGTACGTTCTACAATGAGCAGTTCTTC. The chain is built from TRBV20-1 and TRBJ2-1; D unclear. The CDR3 runs 12 residues. Trimming removed 3 bases at V and 3 bases at J, with 6 bases between. The germline V gene encodes CDR1 DFQATT and CDR2 SNEGSKA (reference sequence).

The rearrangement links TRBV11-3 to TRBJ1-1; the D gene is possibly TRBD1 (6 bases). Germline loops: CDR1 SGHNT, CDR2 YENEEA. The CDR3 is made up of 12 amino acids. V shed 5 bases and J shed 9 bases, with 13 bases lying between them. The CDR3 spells CASSLEGGQAFF. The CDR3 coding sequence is TGTGCCAGCAGCCTCGAGGGGGGTCAAGCTTTCTTT.

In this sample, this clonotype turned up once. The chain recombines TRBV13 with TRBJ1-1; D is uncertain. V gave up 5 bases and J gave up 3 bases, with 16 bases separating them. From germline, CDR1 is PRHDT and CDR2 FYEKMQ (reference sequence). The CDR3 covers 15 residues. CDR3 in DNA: TGTGCCAGCAGCCAATACCCTCTCGGGGACACTGAAGCTTTCTTT. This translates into CASSQYPLGDTEAFF.

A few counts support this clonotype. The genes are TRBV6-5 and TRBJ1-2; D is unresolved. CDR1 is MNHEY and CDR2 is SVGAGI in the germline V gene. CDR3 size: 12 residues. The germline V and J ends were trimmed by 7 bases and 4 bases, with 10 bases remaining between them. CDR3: CASIHGLYGYTF. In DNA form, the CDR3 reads TGTGCCAGCATCCACGGACTCTATGGCTACACCTTC.

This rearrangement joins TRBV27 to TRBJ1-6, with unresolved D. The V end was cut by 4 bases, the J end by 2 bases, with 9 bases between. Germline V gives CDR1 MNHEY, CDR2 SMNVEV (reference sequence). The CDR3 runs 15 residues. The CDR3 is CASSWGSAYNSPLHF. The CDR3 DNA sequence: TGTGCCAGCAGTTGGGGAAGCGCCTATAATTCACCCCTCCACTTT.

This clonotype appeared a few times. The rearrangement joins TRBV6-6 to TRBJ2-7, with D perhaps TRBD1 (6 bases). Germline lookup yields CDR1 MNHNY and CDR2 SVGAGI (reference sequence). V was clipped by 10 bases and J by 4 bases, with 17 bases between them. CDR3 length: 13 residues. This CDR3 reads CATCQGPSYEQYV. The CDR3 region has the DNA TGTGCCACCTGCCAGGGGCCATCTTACGAGCAGTACGTC.

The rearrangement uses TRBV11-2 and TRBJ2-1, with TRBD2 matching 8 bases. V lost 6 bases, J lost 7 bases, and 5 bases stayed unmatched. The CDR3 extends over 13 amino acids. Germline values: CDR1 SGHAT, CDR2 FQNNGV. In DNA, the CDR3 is TGTGCCAGCAGTTTACTAGCGGAGAATGAGCAGTTCTTC. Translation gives CASSLLAENEQFF.

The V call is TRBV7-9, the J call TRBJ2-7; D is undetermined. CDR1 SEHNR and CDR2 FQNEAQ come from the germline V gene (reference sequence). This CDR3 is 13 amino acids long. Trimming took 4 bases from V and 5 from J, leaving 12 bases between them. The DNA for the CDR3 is TGTGCCAGCAGCTACGTAGGTCCAGACGAGCAGTACTTC. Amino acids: CASSYVGPDEQYF.

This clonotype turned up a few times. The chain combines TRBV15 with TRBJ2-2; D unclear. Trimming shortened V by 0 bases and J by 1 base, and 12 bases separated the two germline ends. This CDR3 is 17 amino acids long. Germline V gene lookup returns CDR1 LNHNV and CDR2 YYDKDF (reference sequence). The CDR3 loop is CATSRDRLSGNTGELFF. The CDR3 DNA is TGTGCCACCAGCAGAGATCGTTTATCAGGGAACACCGGGGAGCTGTTTTTT.